This TCR beta chain was sequenced in a study of control samples from healthy donors and cancer patients. TCRdb's copy holds only in-frame clones and misses some; the assay was immunoSEQ multiplex PCR. The sample shows approximately 110,000 clones, around 88% of them seen only once. Looked up from germline, CDR1 is SNHLY and CDR2 is FYNNEI. CDR3 length: 14 residues. V gave up 2 bases and J gave up 14 bases; unmatched junction bases: 11. Specimen: blood. This sequence joins TRBV2 and TRBJ1-4; TRBD1 matches at 7 bases. This sequence was found in a woman between 45 and 65 years old in good health. CDR3: CASSETTGYTPLFF. CDR3 DNA sequence: TGTGCCAGCAGTGAAACGACAGGGTATACTCCGCTGTTTTTT.